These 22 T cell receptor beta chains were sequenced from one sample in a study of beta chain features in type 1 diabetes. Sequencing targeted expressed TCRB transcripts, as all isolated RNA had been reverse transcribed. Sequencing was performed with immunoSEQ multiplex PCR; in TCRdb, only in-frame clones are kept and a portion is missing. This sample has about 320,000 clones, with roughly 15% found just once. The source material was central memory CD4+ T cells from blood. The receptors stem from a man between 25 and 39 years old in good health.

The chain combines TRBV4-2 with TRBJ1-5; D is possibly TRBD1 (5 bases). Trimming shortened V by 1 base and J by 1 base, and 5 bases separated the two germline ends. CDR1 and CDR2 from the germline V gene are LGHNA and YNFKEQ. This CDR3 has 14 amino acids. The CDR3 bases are TGTGCCAGCAGCCAAGGACAGAGCAATCAGCCCCAGCATTTT. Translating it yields CASSQGQSNQPQHF.

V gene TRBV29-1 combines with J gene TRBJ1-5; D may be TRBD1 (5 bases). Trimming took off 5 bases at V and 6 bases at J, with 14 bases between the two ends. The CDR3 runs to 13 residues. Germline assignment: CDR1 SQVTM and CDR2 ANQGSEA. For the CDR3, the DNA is TGCAGCGTTTCACTCAGGGCGGGTCAGCCCCAGCATTTT. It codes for CSVSLRAGQPQHF.

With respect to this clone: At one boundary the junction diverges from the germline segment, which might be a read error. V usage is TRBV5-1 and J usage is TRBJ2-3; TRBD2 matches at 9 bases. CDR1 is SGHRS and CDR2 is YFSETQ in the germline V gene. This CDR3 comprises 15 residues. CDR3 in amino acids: CASSTGLANADTQYF. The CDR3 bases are TGTGCCAGCAGCACGGGACTAGCCAACGCAGATACGCAGTATTTT.

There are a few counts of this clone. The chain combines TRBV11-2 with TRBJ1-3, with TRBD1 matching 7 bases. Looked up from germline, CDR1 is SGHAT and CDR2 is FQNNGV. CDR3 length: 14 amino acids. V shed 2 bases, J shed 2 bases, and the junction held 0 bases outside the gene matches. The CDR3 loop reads CASSLQGAGNTIYF. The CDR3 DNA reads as TGTGCCAGCAGCTTACAGGGGGCTGGAAACACCATATATTTT.

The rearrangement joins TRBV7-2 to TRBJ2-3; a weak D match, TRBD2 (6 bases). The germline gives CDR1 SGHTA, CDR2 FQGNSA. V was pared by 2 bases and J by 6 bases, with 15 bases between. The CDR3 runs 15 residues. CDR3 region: CASSLFGGVGDTQYF. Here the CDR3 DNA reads TGTGCCAGCAGCTTATTCGGCGGGGTAGGGGATACGCAGTATTTT.

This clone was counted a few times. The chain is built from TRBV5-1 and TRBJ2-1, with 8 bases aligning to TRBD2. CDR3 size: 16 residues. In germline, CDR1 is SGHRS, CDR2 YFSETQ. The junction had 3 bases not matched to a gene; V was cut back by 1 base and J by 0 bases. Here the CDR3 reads CASSLREGGSYNEQFF. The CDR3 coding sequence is TGCGCCAGCAGCTTGCGGGAGGGAGGCTCCTACAATGAGCAGTTCTTC.

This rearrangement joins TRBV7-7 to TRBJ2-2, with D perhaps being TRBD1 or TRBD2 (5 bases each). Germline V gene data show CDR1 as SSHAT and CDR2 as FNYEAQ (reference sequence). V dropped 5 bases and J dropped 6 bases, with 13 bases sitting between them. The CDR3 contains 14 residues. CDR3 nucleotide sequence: TGTGCCAGCAGCAGGGACCCTCCAGCCGGGGAGCTGTTTTTT. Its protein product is CASSRDPPAGELFF. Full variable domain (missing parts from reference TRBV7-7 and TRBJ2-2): GAGVSQSPRYKVTKRGQDVTLRCDPISSHATLYWYQQALGQGPEFLTYFNYEAQPDKSGLPSDRFSAERPEGSISTLTIQRTEQRDSAMYRCASSRDPPAGELFFGEGSRLTVL.

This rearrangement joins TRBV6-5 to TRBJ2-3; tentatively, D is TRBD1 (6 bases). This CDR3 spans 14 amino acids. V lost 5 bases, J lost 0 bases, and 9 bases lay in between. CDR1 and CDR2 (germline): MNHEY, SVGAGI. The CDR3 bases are TGTGCCAGCAGTGAAGACAGGAGCACAGATACGCAGTATTTT. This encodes CASSEDRSTDTQYF.

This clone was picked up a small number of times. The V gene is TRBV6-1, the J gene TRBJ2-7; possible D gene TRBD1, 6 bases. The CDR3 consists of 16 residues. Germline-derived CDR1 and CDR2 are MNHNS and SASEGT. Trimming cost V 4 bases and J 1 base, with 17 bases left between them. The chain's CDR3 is CASSALSQGRSYEQYF. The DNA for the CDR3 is TGTGCCAGCAGTGCGCTATCCCAGGGGAGATCCTACGAGCAGTACTTC.

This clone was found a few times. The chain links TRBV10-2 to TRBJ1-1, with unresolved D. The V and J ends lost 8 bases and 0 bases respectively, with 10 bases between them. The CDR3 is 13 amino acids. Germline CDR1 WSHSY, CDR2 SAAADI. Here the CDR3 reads CASGWSVNTEAFF. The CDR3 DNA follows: TGCGCCAGCGGGTGGAGCGTGAACACTGAAGCTTTCTTT.

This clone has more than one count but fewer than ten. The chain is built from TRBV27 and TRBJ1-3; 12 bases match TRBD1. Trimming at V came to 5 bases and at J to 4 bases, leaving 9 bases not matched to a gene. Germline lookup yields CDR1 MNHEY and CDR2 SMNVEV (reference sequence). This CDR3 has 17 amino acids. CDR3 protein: CASSPSGTGGFGNTIYF. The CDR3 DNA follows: TGTGCCAGCAGTCCATCCGGGACAGGGGGCTTCGGAAACACCATATATTTT.

CDR3 DNA sequence: TGTGCCAGCAGCAGAAGGCTTAGGGCGGACTATGGCTACACCTTC. It yields the protein CASSRRLRADYGYTF. This rearrangement joins TRBV5-6 to TRBJ1-2; D not resolved. This CDR3 contains 15 residues. The germline V and J ends were trimmed by 4 bases and 3 bases, with 16 bases remaining between them. The germline CDR1 and CDR2 sequences are SGHDT and YYEEEE.

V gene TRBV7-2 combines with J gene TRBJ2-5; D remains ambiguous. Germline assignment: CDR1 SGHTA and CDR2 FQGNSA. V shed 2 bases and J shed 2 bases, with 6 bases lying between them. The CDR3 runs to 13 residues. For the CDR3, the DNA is TGTGCCAGCAGCTTAAGCTGGCAAGAGACCCAGTACTTC. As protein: CASSLSWQETQYF.

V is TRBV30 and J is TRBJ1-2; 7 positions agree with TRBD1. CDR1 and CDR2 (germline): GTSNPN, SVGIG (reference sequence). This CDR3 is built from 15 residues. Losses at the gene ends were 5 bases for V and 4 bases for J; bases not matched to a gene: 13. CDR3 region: CAWDRERTGSYGYTF. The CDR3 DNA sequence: TGTGCCTGGGACCGAGAACGGACAGGTTCCTATGGCTACACCTTC.

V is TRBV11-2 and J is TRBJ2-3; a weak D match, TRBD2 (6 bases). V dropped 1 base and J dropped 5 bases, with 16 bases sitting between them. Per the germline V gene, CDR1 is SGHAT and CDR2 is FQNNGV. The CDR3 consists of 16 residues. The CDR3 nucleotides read TGTGCCAGCAGCTTAGGGACTAATTTCTGGGTAGATACGCAGTATTTT. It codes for CASSLGTNFWVDTQYF.

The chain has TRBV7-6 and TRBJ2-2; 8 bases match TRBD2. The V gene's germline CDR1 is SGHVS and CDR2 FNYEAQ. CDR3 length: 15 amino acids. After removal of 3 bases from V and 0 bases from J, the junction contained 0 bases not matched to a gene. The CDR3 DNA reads TGTGCCAGCAGCTTGGGACTAGCGAACACCGGGGAGCTGTTTTTT. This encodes CASSLGLANTGELFF.

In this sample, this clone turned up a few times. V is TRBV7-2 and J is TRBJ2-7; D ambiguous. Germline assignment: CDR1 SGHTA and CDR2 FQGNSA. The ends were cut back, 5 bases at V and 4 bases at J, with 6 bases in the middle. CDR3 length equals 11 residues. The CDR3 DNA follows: TGTGCCAGCAGCCACTTTTACGAGCAGTACTTC. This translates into CASSHFYEQYF.

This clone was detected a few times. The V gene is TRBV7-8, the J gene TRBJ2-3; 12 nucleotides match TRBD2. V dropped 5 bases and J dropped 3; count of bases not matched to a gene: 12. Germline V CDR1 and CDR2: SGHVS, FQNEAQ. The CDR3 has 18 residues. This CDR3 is CASSPFTGTSGPTDTQYF. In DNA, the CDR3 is TGTGCCAGCAGCCCATTCACCGGGACTAGCGGGCCGACAGATACGCAGTATTTT.

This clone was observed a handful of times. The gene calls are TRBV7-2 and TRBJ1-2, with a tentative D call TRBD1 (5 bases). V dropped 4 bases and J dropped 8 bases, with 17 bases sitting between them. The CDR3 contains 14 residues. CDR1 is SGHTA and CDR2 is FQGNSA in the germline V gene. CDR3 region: CASSSRIGGLGYTF. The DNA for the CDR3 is TGTGCCAGCAGCTCAAGGATCGGGGGATTGGGCTACACCTTC.

CDR3 amino acids: CASSPVLRQEYQPQHF. Written as DNA, the CDR3 is TGCGCCAGCAGCCCAGTGCTGAGACAGGAATATCAGCCCCAGCATTTT. The chain carries TRBV4-1 and TRBJ1-5; a possible D gene is TRBD1 (6 bases). V lost 4 bases and J lost 5, with 18 bases in between. This CDR3 spans 16 amino acids. Germline V CDR1 and CDR2: MGHRA, YSYEKL.

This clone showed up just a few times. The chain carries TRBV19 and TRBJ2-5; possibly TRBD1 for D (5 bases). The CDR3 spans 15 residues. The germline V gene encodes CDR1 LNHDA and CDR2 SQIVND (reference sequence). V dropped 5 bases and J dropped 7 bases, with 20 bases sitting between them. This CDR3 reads CASSFSAVERGTQYF. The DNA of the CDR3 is TGTGCCAGTAGTTTCTCGGCAGTGGAAAGGGGGACCCAGTACTTC. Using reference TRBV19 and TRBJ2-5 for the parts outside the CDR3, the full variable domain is DGGITQSPKYLFRKEGQNVTLSCEQNLNHDAMYWYRQDPGQGLRLIYYSQIVNDFQKGDIAEGYSVSREKKESFPLTVTSAQKNPTAFYLCASSFSAVERGTQYFGPGTRLLVL.

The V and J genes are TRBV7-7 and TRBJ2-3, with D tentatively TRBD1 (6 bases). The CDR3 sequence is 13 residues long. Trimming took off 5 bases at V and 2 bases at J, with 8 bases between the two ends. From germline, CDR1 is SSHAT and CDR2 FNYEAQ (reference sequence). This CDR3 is CASSQGNTDTQYF. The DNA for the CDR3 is TGTGCCAGCAGCCAGGGGAACACAGATACGCAGTATTTT.